This TCR beta chain was captured in a study of post-analysis software for immune sequencing data. Study-wide findings and caveats: Controls had lower frequencies than patients of about 5 TRBV segments, which included TRBV5-6, TRBV5-1 and TRBV20-1. People with multiple sclerosis had a significantly lower normalized Chao1 diversity than controls did.

Tagging with unique molecular identifiers was a feature of the TCR beta cDNA libraries. TCRdb passed the PCR reads through MiXCR, listing each CDR3 protein once. The repertoire holds roughly 730,000 distinct CDR3 sequences, with 25% to 30% as singletons. V lost 0 bases, J lost 7 bases, and 6 bases lay in between. Germline V gives CDR1 SGHTA, CDR2 FQGNSA. The CDR3 loop spans 12 amino acids. A word on this clonotype: Its antigen is unidentified.

This rearrangement joins TRBV7-2 to TRBJ1-1; the D is unclear. This clonotype originated in a girl aged 5-17 years with multiple sclerosis. Input material: blood. The CDR3 protein is CASSLARSEAFF. CDR3 coding DNA: TGTGCCAGCAGCTTAGCCAGGAGTGAAGCTTTCTTT.